One and the same sample provided the 10 T cell receptor beta chains below, sequenced in a study of T cells after yellow fever vaccination. TCRdb ran MiXCR on the 5' RACE reads and lists one entry per CDR3 protein. The top ten clones hold just over 40% of a sample with 80,000 to 100,000 distinct CDR3 sequences, about 6% of them seen once. The source material was CD8+ T cells sorted from PBMCs, sampled 10 days after the yellow fever booster vaccination. These receptors all come from a man younger than 35 who received the YFV17D yellow fever vaccine.

This sequence joins TRBV5-1 and TRBJ2-1; 7 nucleotides align to TRBD1. The CDR3 loop spans 14 amino acids. CDR1 is SGHRS, CDR2 YFSETQ, per germline. After removal of 1 base from V and 9 bases from J, the junction contained 7 bases not matched to a gene. The CDR3 here is CASSLRTGIREQFF. The CDR3 DNA sequence: TGCGCCAGCAGCTTGCGGACAGGTATTCGTGAGCAGTTCTTC.

This chain links TRBV11-2 with TRBJ2-3, with D perhaps matching TRBD1 (5 bases). CDR1 and CDR2 (germline): SGHAT, FQNNGV. CDR3 length: 16 residues. Trimming left V 3 bases short and J 2 bases short, with 15 bases between. Written as DNA, the CDR3 is TGTGCCAGCAGCTTGTGGTCAGGGAAACACACAGATACGCAGTATTTT. Protein product: CASSLWSGKHTDTQYF.

This clonotype was detected only a few times. The chain couples TRBV28 to TRBJ2-2; 7 bases are a match to TRBD1. V lost 5 bases to trimming and J lost 1 base; unmatched junction nucleotides: 7. The CDR3 consists of 16 residues. Germline lookup yields CDR1 MDHEN and CDR2 SYDVKM. The CDR3 DNA reads as TGTGCCAGCAGTCCCCTCGACAGGGAGAACACCGGGGAGCTGTTTTTT. This encodes CASSPLDRENTGELFF. The variable domain in full, completed from reference TRBV28 and TRBJ2-2, reads DVKVTQSSRYLVKRTGEKVFLECVQDMDHENMFWYRQDPGLGLRLIYFSYDVKMKEKGDIPEGYSVSREKKERFSLILESASTNQTSMYLCASSPLDRENTGELFFGEGSRLTVL.

This chain connects TRBV7-9 to TRBJ2-5; D might be TRBD1 or TRBD2, each matching 5 bases. The CDR3 length is 19 residues. V was shortened by 3 bases and J by 1 base, with 24 bases between the two germline ends. Germline V CDR1 and CDR2: SEHNR, FQNEAQ (reference sequence). The CDR3 DNA reads as TGTGCCAGCAGCTTTATTCGTTTGAGGGGACGGCAGCCCCAAGAGACCCAGTACTTC. Protein product: CASSFIRLRGRQPQETQYF.

This clonotype turned up a few times. The chain joins TRBV6-2 or TRBV6-3 to TRBJ1-1; D is undetermined. CDR1 is MNHEY, CDR2 SVGEGT, per germline. V was cut by 6 bases and J by 5 bases, with 22 bases left in between. The CDR3 spans 16 residues. CDR3 residues: CASSYGIGGRWTEAFF. The CDR3 coding sequence is TGTGCCAGCAGCTACGGAATAGGCGGGCGATGGACTGAAGCTTTCTTT.

The CDR3 sequence is CVFRGRTDTQYF. DNA of the CDR3: TGTGTATTCAGGGGGCGCACAGATACGCAGTATTTT. The chain combines TRBV12-5 with TRBJ2-3; 8 nucleotides align to TRBD1. This CDR3 region has 12 residues. Germline assignment: CDR1 LGHNT and CDR2 FRNRAP.

This clonotype showed up many times. The V gene is TRBV11-2, the J gene TRBJ2-2; D possibly corresponds to TRBD1 (7 bases). This CDR3 spans 17 amino acids. Trimming left V 4 bases short and J 0 bases short, with 15 bases between. Germline CDR1 reads SGHAT; CDR2 reads FQNNGV. The CDR3 loop reads CASSSPRGTANTGELFF. In DNA form, the CDR3 reads TGTGCCAGCAGCTCCCCTCGGGGGACAGCGAACACCGGGGAGCTGTTTTTT.

There are a few counts of this clonotype. Mismatch with germline at one junction end may stem from a read error. The chain couples TRBV7-7 to TRBJ2-2; D is undetermined. Germline V gives CDR1 SSHAT, CDR2 FNYEAQ (reference sequence). The CDR3 loop spans 15 amino acids. The CDR3 region has the DNA TGTGCTAGCAGCTTAGATGGTCGTCCTGACGGGGAGCTGTTTTTT. It yields the protein CASSLDGRPDGELFF.

In its sample, this clonotype was seen many times. V is TRBV20-1 and J is TRBJ2-3; D is possibly TRBD2 (6 bases). V was clipped by 6 bases and J by 2 bases, with 12 bases between them. The germline V gene has CDR1 DFQATT and CDR2 SNEGSKA (reference sequence). This CDR3 comprises 13 residues. DNA for the CDR3: TGCAGTGCCATTAGCGGCTACACAGATACGCAGTATTTT. It specifies CSAISGYTDTQYF.

The sample holds a few counts of this clonotype. This chain connects TRBV4-3 to TRBJ1-5; D remains ambiguous. Trimming cost V 0 bases and J 1 base, with 10 bases left between them. The CDR3 is 16 amino acids. The germline gives CDR1 LGHNA, CDR2 YSLEER. The DNA of the CDR3 is TGCGCCAGCAGCCAAGAATGGGAGGAGAGCAATCAGCCCCAGCATTTT. Encoded protein: CASSQEWEESNQPQHF.